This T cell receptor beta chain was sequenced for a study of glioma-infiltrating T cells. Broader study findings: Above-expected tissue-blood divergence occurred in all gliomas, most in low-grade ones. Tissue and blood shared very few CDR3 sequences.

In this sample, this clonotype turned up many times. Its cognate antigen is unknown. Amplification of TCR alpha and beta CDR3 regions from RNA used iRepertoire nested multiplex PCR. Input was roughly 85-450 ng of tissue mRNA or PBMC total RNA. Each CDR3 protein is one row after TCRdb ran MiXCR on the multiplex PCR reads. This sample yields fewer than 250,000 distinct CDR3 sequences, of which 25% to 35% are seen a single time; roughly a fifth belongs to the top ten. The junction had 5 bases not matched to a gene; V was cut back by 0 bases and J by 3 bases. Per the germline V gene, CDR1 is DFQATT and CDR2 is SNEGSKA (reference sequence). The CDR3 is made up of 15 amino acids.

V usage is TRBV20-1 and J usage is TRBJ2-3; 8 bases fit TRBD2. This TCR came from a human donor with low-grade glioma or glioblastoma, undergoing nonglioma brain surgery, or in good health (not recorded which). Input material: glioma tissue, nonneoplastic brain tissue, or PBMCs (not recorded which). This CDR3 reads CSAREKRGNTDTQYF. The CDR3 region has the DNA TGCAGTGCTAGAGAGAAGCGGGGGAATACAGATACGCAGTATTTT.